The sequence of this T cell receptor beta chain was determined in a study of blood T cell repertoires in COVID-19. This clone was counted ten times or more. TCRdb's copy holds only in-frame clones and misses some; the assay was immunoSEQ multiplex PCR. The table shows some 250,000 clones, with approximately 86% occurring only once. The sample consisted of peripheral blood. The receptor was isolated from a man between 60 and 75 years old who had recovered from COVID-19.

CDR3: CASSPRTGGRYGYTF. In nucleotides, the CDR3 is TGTGCCAGCAGCCCTCGGACAGGGGGCCGGTATGGCTACACCTTC. The chain uses TRBV9 and TRBJ1-2, with TRBD1 matching over 11 bases. Trimming at V came to 4 bases and at J to 5 bases, leaving 7 bases not matched to a gene. From germline, CDR1 is SGDLS and CDR2 YYNGEE. The CDR3 is 15 amino acids.